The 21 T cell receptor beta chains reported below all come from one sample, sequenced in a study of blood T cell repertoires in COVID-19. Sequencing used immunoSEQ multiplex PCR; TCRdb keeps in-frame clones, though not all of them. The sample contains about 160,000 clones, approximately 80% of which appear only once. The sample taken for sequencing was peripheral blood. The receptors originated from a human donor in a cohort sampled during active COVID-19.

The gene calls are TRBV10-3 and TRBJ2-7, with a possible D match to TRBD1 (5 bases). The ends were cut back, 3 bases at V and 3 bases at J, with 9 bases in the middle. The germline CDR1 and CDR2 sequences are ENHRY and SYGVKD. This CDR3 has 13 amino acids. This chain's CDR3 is CAISEGHDYEQYF. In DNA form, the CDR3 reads TGTGCCATCAGTGAAGGACATGACTACGAGCAGTACTTC.

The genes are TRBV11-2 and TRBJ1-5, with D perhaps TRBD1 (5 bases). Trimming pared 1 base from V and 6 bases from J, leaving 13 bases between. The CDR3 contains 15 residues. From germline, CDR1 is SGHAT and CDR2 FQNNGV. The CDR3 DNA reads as TGTGCCAGCAGCTTAGGGCAGGGTAAGGGTCAGCCCCAGCATTTT. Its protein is CASSLGQGKGQPQHF.

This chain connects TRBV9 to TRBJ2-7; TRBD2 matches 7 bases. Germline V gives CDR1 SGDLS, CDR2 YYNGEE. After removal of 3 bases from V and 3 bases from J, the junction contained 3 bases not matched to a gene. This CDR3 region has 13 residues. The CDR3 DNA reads TGTGCCAGCAGCGCCGGGACTATCTACGAGCAGTACTTC. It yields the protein CASSAGTIYEQYF.

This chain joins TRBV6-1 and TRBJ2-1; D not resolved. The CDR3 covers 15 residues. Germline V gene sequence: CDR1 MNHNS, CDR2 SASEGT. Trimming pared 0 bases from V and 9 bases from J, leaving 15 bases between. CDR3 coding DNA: TGTGCCAGCAGTGAAGCCGGCGCTAGAATCACTGAGCAGTTCTTC. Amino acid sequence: CASSEAGARITEQFF.

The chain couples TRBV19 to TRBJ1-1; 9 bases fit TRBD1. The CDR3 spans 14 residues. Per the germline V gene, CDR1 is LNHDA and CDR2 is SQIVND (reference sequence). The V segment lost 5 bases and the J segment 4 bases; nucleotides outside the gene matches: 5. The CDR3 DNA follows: TGTGCCAGTAGTCGACAGGGGGTTTCCACTGAAGCTTTCTTT. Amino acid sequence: CASSRQGVSTEAFF.

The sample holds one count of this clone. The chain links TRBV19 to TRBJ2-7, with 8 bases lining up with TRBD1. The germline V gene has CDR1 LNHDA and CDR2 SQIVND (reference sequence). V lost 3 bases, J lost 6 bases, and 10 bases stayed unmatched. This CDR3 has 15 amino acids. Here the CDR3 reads CASSIAGDRGGEQYF. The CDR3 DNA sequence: TGTGCCAGTAGTATTGCAGGAGACAGGGGAGGCGAGCAGTACTTC.

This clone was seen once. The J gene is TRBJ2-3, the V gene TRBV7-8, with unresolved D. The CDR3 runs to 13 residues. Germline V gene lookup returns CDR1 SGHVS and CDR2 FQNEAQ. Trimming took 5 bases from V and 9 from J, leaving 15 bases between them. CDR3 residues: CASSDRATSTQYF. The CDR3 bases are TGTGCCAGCAGCGATAGAGCTACTTCAACGCAGTATTTT.

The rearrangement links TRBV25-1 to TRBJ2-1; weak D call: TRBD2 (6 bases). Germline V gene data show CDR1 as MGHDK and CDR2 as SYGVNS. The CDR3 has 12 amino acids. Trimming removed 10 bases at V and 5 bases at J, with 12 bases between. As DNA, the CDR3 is TGTGCCACCAGAGGGACTGACAATGAGCAGTTCTTC. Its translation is CATRGTDNEQFF. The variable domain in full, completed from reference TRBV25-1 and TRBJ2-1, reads EADIYQTPRYLVIGTGKKITLECSQTMGHDKMYWYQQDPGMELHLIHYSYGVNSTEKGDLSSESTVSRIRTEHFPLTLESARPSHTSQYLCATRGTDNEQFFGPGTRLTVL.

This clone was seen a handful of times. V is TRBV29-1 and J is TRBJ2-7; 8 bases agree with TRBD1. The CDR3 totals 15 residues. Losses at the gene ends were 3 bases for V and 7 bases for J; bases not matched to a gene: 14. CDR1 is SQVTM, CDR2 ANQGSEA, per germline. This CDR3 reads CSVDVPGGLLGEQYF. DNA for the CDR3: TGCAGCGTTGATGTCCCAGGGGGCCTTTTGGGGGAGCAGTACTTC.

The CDR3: CASSPANIQYF. In nucleotides, the CDR3 is TGTGCCAGCAGTCCAGCGAACATTCAGTACTTC. The rearrangement joins TRBV6-5 to TRBJ2-4; D not resolved. V lost 5 bases and J lost 7, with 6 bases in between. This CDR3 has 11 residues. CDR1 is MNHEY and CDR2 is SVGAGI in the germline V gene.

The CDR3 DNA reads TGTGCCAGCAGTGAAACAAATACAGGGGCAGATACGCAGTATTTT. Protein product: CASSETNTGADTQYF. This chain connects TRBV2 to TRBJ2-3; 7 bases line up with TRBD1. Trimming took 2 bases from V and 4 from J; bases not matched to a gene: 6. Germline V CDR1 and CDR2: SNHLY, FYNNEI. This CDR3 is 15 amino acids long.

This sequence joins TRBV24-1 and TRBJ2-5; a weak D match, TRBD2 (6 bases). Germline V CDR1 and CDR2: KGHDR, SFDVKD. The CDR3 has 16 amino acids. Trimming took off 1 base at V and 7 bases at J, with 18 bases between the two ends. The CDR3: CATSDFKGTYGVTQYF. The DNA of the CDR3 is TGTGCCACCAGTGATTTTAAGGGGACTTACGGTGTGACCCAGTACTTC.

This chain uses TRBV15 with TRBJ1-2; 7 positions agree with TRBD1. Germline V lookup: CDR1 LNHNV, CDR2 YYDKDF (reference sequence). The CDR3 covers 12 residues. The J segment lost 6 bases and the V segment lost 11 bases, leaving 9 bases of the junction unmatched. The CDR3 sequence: CAASTGVDGYTF. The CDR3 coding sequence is TGTGCCGCGTCAACAGGGGTGGATGGCTACACCTTC.

The CDR3 DNA sequence: TGTGCCAGCAGGGGGACTACTAGCGGGGGTCGAGAGCAGTACTTC. Translating it yields CASRGTTSGGREQYF. The chain couples TRBV2 to TRBJ2-7, with 11 positions matching TRBD2. Looked up from germline, CDR1 is SNHLY and CDR2 is FYNNEI. The V and J ends lost 6 bases and 7 bases, in that order; junction bases with no gene match: 11. The CDR3 is made up of 15 amino acids.

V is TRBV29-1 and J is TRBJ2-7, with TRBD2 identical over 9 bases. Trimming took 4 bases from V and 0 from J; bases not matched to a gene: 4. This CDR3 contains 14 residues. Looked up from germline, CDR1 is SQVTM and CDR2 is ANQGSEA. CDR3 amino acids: CSVVGGGDSYEQYF. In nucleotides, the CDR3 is TGCAGCGTTGTTGGCGGGGGGGACTCCTACGAGCAGTACTTC.

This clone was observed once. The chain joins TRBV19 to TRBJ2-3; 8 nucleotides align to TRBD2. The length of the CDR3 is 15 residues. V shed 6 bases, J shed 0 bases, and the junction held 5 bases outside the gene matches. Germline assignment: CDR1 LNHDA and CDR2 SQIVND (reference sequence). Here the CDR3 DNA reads TGTGCCAGTAGACGGGGGGGAGCGAGCACAGATACGCAGTATTTT. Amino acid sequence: CASRRGGASTDTQYF.

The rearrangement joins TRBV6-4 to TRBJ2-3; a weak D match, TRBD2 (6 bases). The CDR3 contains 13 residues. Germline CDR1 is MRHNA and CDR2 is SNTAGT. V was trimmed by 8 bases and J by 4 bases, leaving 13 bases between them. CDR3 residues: CASSEGEADTQYF. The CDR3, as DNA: TGTGCCAGCTCCGAAGGGGAGGCAGATACGCAGTATTTT.

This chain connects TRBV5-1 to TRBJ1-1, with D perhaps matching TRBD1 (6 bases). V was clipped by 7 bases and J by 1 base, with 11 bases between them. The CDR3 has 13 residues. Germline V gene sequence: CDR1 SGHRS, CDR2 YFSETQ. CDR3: CASGQSSNTEAFF. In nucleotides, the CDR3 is TGCGCCAGCGGACAGAGTTCGAACACTGAAGCTTTCTTT.

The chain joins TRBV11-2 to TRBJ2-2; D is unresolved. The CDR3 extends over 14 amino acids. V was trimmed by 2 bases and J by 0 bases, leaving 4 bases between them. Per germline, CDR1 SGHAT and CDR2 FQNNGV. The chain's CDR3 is CASSLISNTGELFF. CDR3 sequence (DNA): TGTGCCAGCAGCTTAATCTCGAACACCGGGGAGCTGTTTTTT.

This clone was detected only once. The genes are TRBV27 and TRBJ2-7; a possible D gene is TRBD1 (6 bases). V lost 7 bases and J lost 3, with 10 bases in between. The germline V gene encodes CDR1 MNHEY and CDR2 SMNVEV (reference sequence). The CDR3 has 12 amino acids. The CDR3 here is CASIGGDYEQYF. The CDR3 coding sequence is TGTGCCAGCATAGGGGGAGACTACGAGCAGTACTTC.

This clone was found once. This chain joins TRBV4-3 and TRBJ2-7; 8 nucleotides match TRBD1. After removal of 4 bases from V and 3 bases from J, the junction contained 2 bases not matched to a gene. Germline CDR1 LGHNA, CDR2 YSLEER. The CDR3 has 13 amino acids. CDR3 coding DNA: TGCGCCAGCAGCCGGGACAGGCTCTACGAGCAGTACTTC. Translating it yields CASSRDRLYEQYF.